These 23 T cell receptor beta chains were sequenced from one sample in a study of T cell responses to AZD1222 COVID-19 vaccine (dated by TCRdb to the early 2020s). The time point label here, explained by the study, means: baseline before first vaccination. The library was built by means of the immunoSEQ multiplex PCR assay. TCRdb's version of the immuneACCESS table is confined to in-frame rearrangements and falls short of the full clone set. An unresolved V gene accounts for under half of the shortfall where checked; the remainder is of unknown origin. The sample table lists 150,000 or so clones, about nine tenths of them with a count of one. The ten biggest clones cover roughly 5% of the sample. The sequences come from peripheral blood, collected on day 0 of AZD1222 vaccination. These receptors all come from an adult in good health.

The V gene is TRBV28, the J gene TRBJ1-4, with D hard to call. Germline CDR1 reads MDHEN; CDR2 reads SYDVKM. Trimming took off 1 base at V and 0 bases at J, with 9 bases between the two ends. The CDR3 has 16 amino acids. The CDR3 reads CASSLYSPATNEKLFF. The CDR3 DNA follows: TGTGCCAGCAGTTTATACAGCCCTGCAACTAATGAAAAACTGTTTTTT.

The chain employs TRBV7-2 and TRBJ2-2; perhaps D is TRBD1 or TRBD2 (5 bases each). The CDR3 spans 16 residues. V gave up 5 bases and J gave up 1 base, with 14 bases separating them. The germline gives CDR1 SGHTA, CDR2 FQGNSA. CDR3 region: CASSRDRALNTGELFF. CDR3 bases: TGTGCCAGCAGCAGGGACCGAGCTTTGAACACCGGGGAGCTGTTTTTT.

This chain uses TRBV7-9 with TRBJ1-5; D gene unclear. Germline CDR1 reads SEHNR; CDR2 reads FQNEAQ (reference sequence). The V gene lost 5 bases and the J gene lost 0 bases, with 11 bases spanning the gap. This CDR3 is built from 15 residues. CDR3 DNA sequence: TGTGCCAGCAGCGCCTTCGGCAATAGCAATCAGCCCCAGCATTTT. Its translation is CASSAFGNSNQPQHF. Full variable domain (outside the CDR3, taken from reference TRBV7-9 and TRBJ1-5): DTGVSQNPRHKITKRGQNVTFRCDPISEHNRLYWYRQTLGQGPEFLTYFQNEAQLEKSRLLSDRFSAERPKGSFSTLEIQRTEQGDSAMYLCASSAFGNSNQPQHFGDGTRLSIL.

V and J are TRBV28 and TRBJ1-1; D is ambiguous. The CDR3 length is 15 residues. The V end lost 5 bases, the J end lost 3 bases, and 16 bases lay between the germline ends. From germline, CDR1 is MDHEN and CDR2 SYDVKM. The CDR3 reads CASSGGIIPHTEAFF. The CDR3, as DNA: TGTGCCAGCAGTGGAGGAATAATACCGCACACTGAAGCTTTCTTT.

The rearrangement uses TRBV2 and TRBJ1-2; 8 nucleotides agree with TRBD1. J lost 8 bases, V lost 7 bases, and 18 bases had no gene match. The CDR3 extends over 16 amino acids. Germline CDR1 and CDR2: SNHLY and FYNNEI. CDR3 sequence reads: CASKMPPGQDDRGYTF. The CDR3 DNA reads as TGTGCCAGCAAAATGCCCCCGGGACAGGACGACCGGGGCTACACCTTC.

This clone was seen a handful of times. This chain joins TRBV12-3 or TRBV12-4 and TRBJ2-2, with TRBD2 matching over 8 bases. V shed 5 bases, J shed 7 bases, and the junction held 3 bases outside the gene matches. The CDR3 runs to 13 residues. CDR3 loop: CASSLTSGGELFF. DNA for the CDR3: TGTGCCAGCAGTCTTACTAGCGGCGGGGAGCTGTTTTTT.

The table lists this clone with a count of one. This same CDR3 is encoded by further DNA sequences in the sample. The chain joins TRBV28 to TRBJ2-7; tentative D call: TRBD1 (6 bases). The CDR3 consists of 12 residues. V was shortened by 5 bases and J by 3 bases, with 8 bases between the two germline ends. Germline lookup yields CDR1 MDHEN and CDR2 SYDVKM. The CDR3 region has the DNA TGTGCCAGCAGTCCGGACAGCTACGAGCAGTACTTC. Translation gives CASSPDSYEQYF.

V gene TRBV7-2 combines with J gene TRBJ2-3, with 7 bases matching TRBD2. V was clipped by 4 bases and J by 3 bases; unmatched bases: 10. This CDR3 region has 16 residues. Looked up from germline, CDR1 is SGHTA and CDR2 is FQGNSA. The CDR3 DNA sequence: TGTGCCAGCAGCTGGTCAGGGAGGGGTAAGACAGATACGCAGTATTTT. Translated: CASSWSGRGKTDTQYF.

J is TRBJ1-3 and V is TRBV28; the match to TRBD1 covers 7 bases. The CDR3 extends over 16 amino acids. The germline gives CDR1 MDHEN, CDR2 SYDVKM. V lost 1 base and J lost 4; bases outside the gene matches: 7. Here the CDR3 reads CASSLSDRASGNTIYF. The CDR3 bases are TGTGCCAGCAGTTTATCAGACAGGGCATCCGGAAACACCATATATTTT.

The CDR3 coding sequence is TGTGCCAGCTCACCCCAGGGGGTTGCGTCCAGGGATACGCAGTATTTT. Protein sequence: CASSPQGVASRDTQYF. This sequence joins TRBV18 and TRBJ2-3; 7 nucleotides agree with TRBD1. Germline V lookup: CDR1 KGHSH, CDR2 LQKENI. This CDR3 is 16 amino acids long. J was trimmed by 6 bases and V by 3 bases; bases with no gene match: 12.

To note about this clone: One end of the junction is discordant with germline, which a read error may explain. The chain joins TRBV7-7 to TRBJ1-6, with 8 bases that match TRBD1. Germline V lookup: CDR1 SSHAT, CDR2 FNYEAQ (reference sequence). This CDR3 spans 13 amino acids. The CDR3 is CASSLDRETPLHF. DNA for the CDR3: TGTGCTAGCAGCTTGGACAGGGAGACACCCCTCCACTTT.

The chain links TRBV28 to TRBJ1-1, with D possibly matching TRBD1 (5 bases). The CDR3 is made up of 14 amino acids. V lost 7 bases and J 3 bases, leaving 15 bases between the germline ends. Germline V gives CDR1 MDHEN, CDR2 SYDVKM. As DNA, the CDR3 is TGTGCCAGCAACTTTGGGGCCGTTGACACTGAAGCTTTCTTT. This encodes CASNFGAVDTEAFF.

The V gene is TRBV27, the J gene TRBJ1-5, with 9 bases lining up with TRBD1. Germline V gives CDR1 MNHEY, CDR2 SMNVEV (reference sequence). The CDR3 is 14 residues long. Germline trimming cut 1 base from V and 7 bases from J; bases unmatched to any gene: 2. CDR3 nucleotides: TGTGCCAGCAGTTTATGGGGACAGGGACAGCCCCAGCATTTT. Translation: CASSLWGQGQPQHF.

The V and J genes are TRBV20-1 and TRBJ1-5, with unresolved D. CDR3 size: 11 residues. The germline gives CDR1 DFQATT, CDR2 SNEGSKA (reference sequence). CDR3 in amino acids: CSGRSDQPQHF. CDR3 nucleotides: TGCAGCGGTCGGTCCGATCAGCCCCAGCATTTT.

This clone was detected once. This sequence joins TRBV27 and TRBJ2-7; possibly TRBD2 for D (5 bases). This CDR3 contains 15 residues. V was pared by 4 bases and J by 11 bases, with 24 bases between. CDR1 is MNHEY, CDR2 SMNVEV, per germline (reference sequence). The CDR3 DNA reads TGTGCCAGCAGTTCTATCCCGGGGTCCCCGGATGTGAAGTACTTC. Protein: CASSSIPGSPDVKYF.

This chain links TRBV3-1 (or the pseudogene TRBV3-2) with TRBJ2-7; D tentatively fits TRBD1 or TRBD2 (5 bases each). The germline V gene has CDR1 LGHDT and CDR2 YNNKEL (reference sequence). The CDR3 contains 14 residues. Between the trimmed V and J ends, which lost 1 base and 3 bases, there was a span of 10 bases. CDR3 sequence (DNA): TGTGCCAGCAGCCAAGCCCTTGGGGGCTACGAGCAGTACTTC. This codes for CASSQALGGYEQYF.

The chain employs TRBV6-5 and TRBJ1-6; a weak D match, TRBD1 (5 bases). Trimming cost V 4 bases and J 9 bases, with 19 bases left between them. The germline gives CDR1 MNHEY, CDR2 SVGAGI. This CDR3 is built from 16 residues. The CDR3 region is CASSSSGGGSTSPLHF. The CDR3 nucleotides read TGTGCCAGCAGTTCCTCCGGGGGGGGGAGTACTTCACCCCTCCACTTT.

This chain connects TRBV28 to TRBJ2-6, with D tentatively TRBD2 (5 bases). From germline, CDR1 is MDHEN and CDR2 SYDVKM. The CDR3 length is 16 residues. V was shortened by 4 bases and J by 4 bases, with 14 bases between the two germline ends. The CDR3 region has the DNA TGTGCCAGCAGTTCCCCGCGGGCAGCCGGGGCCAACGTCCTGACTTTC. The encoded protein is CASSSPRAAGANVLTF.

This chain links TRBV2 with TRBJ1-4; 7 bases match TRBD1. This CDR3 has 13 amino acids. The ends lost 6 bases at V and 7 bases at J; junction bases unmatched: 5. CDR1 and CDR2 (germline): SNHLY, FYNNEI. CDR3 in amino acids: CASRGQWAEKLFF. DNA of the CDR3: TGTGCCAGCAGGGGACAGTGGGCTGAAAAACTGTTTTTT.

The chain uses TRBV2 and TRBJ2-1; 7 bases agree with TRBD1. V trimming: 4 bases; J trimming: 4 bases; junction bases outside the gene matches: 4. Germline lookup yields CDR1 SNHLY and CDR2 FYNNEI. This CDR3 contains 14 residues. The CDR3 region is CASSVGTVYNEQFF. In DNA form, the CDR3 reads TGTGCCAGCAGTGTTGGGACAGTATACAATGAGCAGTTCTTC.

The genes are TRBV11-2 and TRBJ2-2; a weak D match, TRBD2 (6 bases). This CDR3 has 17 residues. V lost 6 bases to trimming and J lost 1 base, with 18 bases between them. Germline V gene lookup returns CDR1 SGHAT and CDR2 FQNNGV. The CDR3, as DNA: TGTGCCAGCAGACCAAGGGGTATCGGGGGGAACACCGGGGAGCTGTTTTTT. Translation gives CASRPRGIGGNTGELFF.

The chain is built from TRBV7-9 and TRBJ1-1; D unresolved. There are 13 residues in the CDR3. V was cut by 2 bases and J by 1 base, with 5 bases left in between. The germline V gene encodes CDR1 SEHNR and CDR2 FQNEAQ (reference sequence). The CDR3 spells CASSLSSNTEAFF. DNA for the CDR3: TGTGCCAGCAGCTTAAGTTCGAACACTGAAGCTTTCTTT.

V and J are TRBV2 and TRBJ1-3; 7 bases match TRBD1. Germline V gene lookup returns CDR1 SNHLY and CDR2 FYNNEI. V was clipped by 7 bases and J by 0 bases; unmatched bases: 9. This CDR3 has 16 residues. CDR3 sequence: CASKGTAPDSGNTIYF. For the CDR3, the DNA is TGTGCCAGCAAAGGGACAGCCCCGGACTCTGGAAACACCATATATTTT.